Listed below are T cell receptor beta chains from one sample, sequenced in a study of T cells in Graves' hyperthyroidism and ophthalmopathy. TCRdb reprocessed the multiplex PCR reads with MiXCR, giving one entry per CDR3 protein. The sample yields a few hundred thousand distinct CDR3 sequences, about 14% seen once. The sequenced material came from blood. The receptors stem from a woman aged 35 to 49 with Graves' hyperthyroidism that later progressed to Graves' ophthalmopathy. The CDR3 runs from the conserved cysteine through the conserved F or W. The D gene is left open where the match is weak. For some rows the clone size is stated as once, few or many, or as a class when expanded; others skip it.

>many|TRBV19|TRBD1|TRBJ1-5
CASRNQGDSNQPQHF
TGTGCCAGTAGGAATCAGGGGGATAGCAATCAGCCCCAGCATTTT
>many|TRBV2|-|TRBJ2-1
CASSSQDEQFF
TGTGCCAGCAGTTCGCAGGATGAGCAGTTCTTC
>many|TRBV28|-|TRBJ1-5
CASSLSGIEQPQHF
TGTGCCAGCAGTTTATCGGGGATAGAACAGCCCCAGCATTTT
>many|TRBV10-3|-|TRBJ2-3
CAISDPGKESTDTQYF
TGTGCCATCAGTGACCCCGGGAAGGAAAGCACAGATACGCAGTATTTT
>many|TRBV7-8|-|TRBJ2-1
CASSVFSSEQFF
TGTGCCAGCAGCGTTTTTTCCAGTGAGCAGTTCTTC
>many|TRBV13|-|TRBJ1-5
CASSLRGDQPQHF
TGTGCCAGCAGCTTACGGGGAGATCAGCCCCAGCATTTT
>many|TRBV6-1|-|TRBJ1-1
CASPPGSPNTEAFF
TGTGCCAGCCCACCGGGCAGCCCGAACACTGAAGCTTTCTTT
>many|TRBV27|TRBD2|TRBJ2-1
CASSFLRSGLAGPNEQFF
TGTGCCAGCAGTTTTCTCCGGAGCGGACTAGCGGGACCGAATGAGCAGTTCTTC
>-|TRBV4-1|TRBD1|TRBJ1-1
CASSQVGQGTGAFF
TGCGCCAGCAGCCAAGTAGGACAGGGGACGGGCGCTTTCTTT
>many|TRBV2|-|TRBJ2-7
CASSVHRDGYEQYF
TGTGCCAGCAGTGTACACAGGGACGGCTACGAGCAGTACTTC
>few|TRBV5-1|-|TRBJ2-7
CASRVRDPYEQYF
TGCGCCAGCCGAGTGCGGGACCCCTACGAGCAGTACTTC
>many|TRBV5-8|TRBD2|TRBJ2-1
CASSPGLAQNEQFF
TGTGCCAGCAGCCCGGGACTAGCGCAGAATGAGCAGTTCTTC
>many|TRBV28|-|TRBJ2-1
CASSPTDSSYNEQFF
TGTGCCAGCAGCCCAACTGATAGCTCCTACAATGAGCAGTTCTTC
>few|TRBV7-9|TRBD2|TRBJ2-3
CASIVPLAGVGRDTQYF
TGTGCCAGCATCGTCCCTTTAGCGGGGGTGGGTCGAGATACGCAGTATTTT
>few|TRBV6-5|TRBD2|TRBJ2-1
CASSYAGLAFNEQFF
TGTGCCAGCAGTTACGCGGGACTAGCATTCAATGAGCAGTTCTTC
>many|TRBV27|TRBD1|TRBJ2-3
CASSFNRGVDTQYF
TGTGCCAGCAGTTTTAACAGGGGGGTTGATACGCAGTATTTT
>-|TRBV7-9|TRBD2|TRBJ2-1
CASSTGTSGRNNEQFF
TGTGCCAGCAGCACCGGGACTAGCGGGAGGAACAATGAGCAGTTCTTC
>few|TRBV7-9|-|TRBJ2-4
CASSLNRQQGKNIQYF
TGTGCCAGCAGCTTAAACCGGCAACAGGGAAAAAACATTCAGTACTTC
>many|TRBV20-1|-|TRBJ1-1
CSARDRMGSQFKAFF
TGCAGTGCTAGAGATCGGATGGGCAGCCAATTCAAAGCTTTCTTT
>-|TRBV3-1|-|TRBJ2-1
CPSSQEIWGGGSYNEQFF
TGTCCCAGCAGCCAAGAAATTTGGGGAGGGGGCTCCTACAATGAGCAGTTCTTC
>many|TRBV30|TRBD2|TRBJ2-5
CAWSLFRAGVVQETQYF
TGTGCCTGGAGTCTGTTCCGAGCGGGAGTTGTCCAAGAGACCCAGTACTTC
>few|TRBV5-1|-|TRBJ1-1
CASSDRQEAFF
TGCGCCAGCAGCGATAGACAAGAAGCTTTCTTT